This record concerns one TCR beta chain sequence. The CDR3 loop spans 15 amino acids. Germline assignment: CDR1 KGHSH and CDR2 LQKENI. V dropped 2 bases and J dropped 2 bases, with 9 bases sitting between them. The entry originates in a study of identical twins. TCRdb fed the 5' RACE reads into MiXCR, producing one record per CDR3 protein. Of 1.5 million to 2 million distinct CDR3 sequences in the sample, about 31% are singletons; the top ten hold roughly 0.3%. The clonotype comes from a newborn girl in good health. Sequences were obtained from cord blood. V is TRBV18 and J is TRBJ1-4, with D uncertain. CDR3 amino acids: CASSPRRPTNEKLFF. CDR3 sequence (DNA): TGTGCCAGCTCACCAAGGCGACCCACTAATGAAAAACTGTTTTTT.